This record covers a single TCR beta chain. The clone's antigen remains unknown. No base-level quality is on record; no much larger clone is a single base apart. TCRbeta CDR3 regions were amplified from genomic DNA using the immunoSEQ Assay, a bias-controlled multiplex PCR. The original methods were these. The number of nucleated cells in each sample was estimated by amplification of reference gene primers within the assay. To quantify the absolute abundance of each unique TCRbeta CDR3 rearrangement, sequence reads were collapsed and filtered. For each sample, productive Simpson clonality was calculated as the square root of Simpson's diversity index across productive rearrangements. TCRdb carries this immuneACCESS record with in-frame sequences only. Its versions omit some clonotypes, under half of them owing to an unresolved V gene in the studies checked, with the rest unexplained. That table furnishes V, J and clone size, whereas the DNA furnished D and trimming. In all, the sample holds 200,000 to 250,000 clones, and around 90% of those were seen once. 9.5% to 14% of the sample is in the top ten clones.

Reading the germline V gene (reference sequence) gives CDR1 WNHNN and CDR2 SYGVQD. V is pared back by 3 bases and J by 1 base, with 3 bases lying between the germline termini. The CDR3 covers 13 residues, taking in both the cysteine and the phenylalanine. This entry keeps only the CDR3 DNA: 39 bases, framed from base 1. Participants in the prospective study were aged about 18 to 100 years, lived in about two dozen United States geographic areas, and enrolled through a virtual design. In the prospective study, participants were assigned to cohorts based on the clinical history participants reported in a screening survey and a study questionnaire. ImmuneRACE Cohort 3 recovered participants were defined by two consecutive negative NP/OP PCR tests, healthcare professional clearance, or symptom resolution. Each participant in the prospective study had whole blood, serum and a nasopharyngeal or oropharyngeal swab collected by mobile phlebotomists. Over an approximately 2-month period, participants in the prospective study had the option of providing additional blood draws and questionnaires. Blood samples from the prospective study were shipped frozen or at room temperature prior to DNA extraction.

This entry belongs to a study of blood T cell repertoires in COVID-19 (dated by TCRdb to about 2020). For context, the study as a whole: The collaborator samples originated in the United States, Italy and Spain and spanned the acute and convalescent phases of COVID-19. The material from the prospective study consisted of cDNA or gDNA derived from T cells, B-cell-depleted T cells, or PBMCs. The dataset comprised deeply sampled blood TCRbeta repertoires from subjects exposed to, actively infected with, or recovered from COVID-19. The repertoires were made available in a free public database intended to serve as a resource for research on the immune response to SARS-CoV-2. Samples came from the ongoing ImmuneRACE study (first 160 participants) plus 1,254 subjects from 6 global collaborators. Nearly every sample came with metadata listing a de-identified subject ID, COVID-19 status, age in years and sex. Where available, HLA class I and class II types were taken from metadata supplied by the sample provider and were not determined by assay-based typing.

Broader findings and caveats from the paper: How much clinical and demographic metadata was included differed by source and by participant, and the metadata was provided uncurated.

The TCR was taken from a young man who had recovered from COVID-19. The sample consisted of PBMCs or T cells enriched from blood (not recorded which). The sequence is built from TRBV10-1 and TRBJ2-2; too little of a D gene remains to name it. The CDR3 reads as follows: CASSDQNTGELFF. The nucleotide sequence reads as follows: TGCGCCAGCAGTGACCAGAACACCGGGGAGCTGTTTTTT.